These 8 T cell receptor beta chains share one sample of origin, sequenced in a study of blood T cell repertoires in COVID-19. Libraries were prepared by immunoSEQ multiplex PCR; TCRdb keeps only in-frame clonotypes and omits some of them. The sample comprises 300,000 to 400,000 clones, 70% to 90% of which are singletons, and around 3% rests with the top ten. The sequenced material came from peripheral blood. These receptors originate from a woman in her twenties or thirties with COVID-19, enrolled during active disease.

The chain recombines TRBV10-2 with TRBJ2-2; 7 bases map to TRBD2. Trimming took 7 bases from V and 4 from J; bases not matched to a gene: 24. The CDR3 is 20 amino acids. CDR1 is WSHSY, CDR2 SAAADI, per germline. Written as DNA, the CDR3 is TGCGCCAGCAAGCCTCGGGGGGAGAGTGGTACGAACGGTCGCACCGGGGAGCTGTTTTTT. Protein product: CASKPRGESGTNGRTGELFF.

J is TRBJ2-2 and V is TRBV18; tentative D call: TRBD1 (6 bases). V lost 3 bases and J 2 bases, leaving 10 bases between the germline ends. This CDR3 region has 15 residues. Germline-derived CDR1 and CDR2 are KGHSH and LQKENI. CDR3 in DNA: TGTGCCAGCTCACCGAGACAGGCCAACACCGGGGAGCTGTTTTTT. Its protein is CASSPRQANTGELFF.

The chain combines TRBV5-5 with TRBJ2-3, with TRBD1 identical over 9 bases. CDR3 size: 17 residues. Germline loops: CDR1 SGHKS, CDR2 YYEKEE (reference sequence). Germline trimming cut 3 bases from V and 3 bases from J; bases unmatched to any gene: 11. CDR3 in amino acids: CASSSRLGQGRTDTQYF. DNA for the CDR3: TGTGCCAGCAGCTCAAGATTAGGACAGGGGCGGACAGATACGCAGTATTTT. Full variable domain (missing parts from reference TRBV5-5 and TRBJ2-3): DAGVTQSPTHLIKTRGQQVTLRCSPISGHKSVSWYQQVLGQGPQFIFQYYEKEERGRGNFPDRFSARQFPNYSSELNVNALLLGDSALYLCASSSRLGQGRTDTQYFGPGTRLTVL.

This chain uses TRBV27 with TRBJ2-3, with 15 bases identical to TRBD2. Looked up from germline, CDR1 is MNHEY and CDR2 is SMNVEV (reference sequence). This CDR3 region has 15 residues. With V trimmed by 5 bases and J by 7 bases, 4 bases remained unmatched. CDR3 nucleotide sequence: TGTGCCAGCAGTCCCGGGACTAGCGGGGGGAATACGCAGTATTTT. This gives the protein CASSPGTSGGNTQYF.

V usage is TRBV10-3 and J usage is TRBJ2-7; no clear D. The V and J ends lost 3 bases and 6 bases respectively, with 12 bases between them. Germline V gene sequence: CDR1 ENHRY, CDR2 SYGVKD. The CDR3 is made up of 13 amino acids. In nucleotides, the CDR3 is TGTGCCATCAGTGACTCAATAGACACCGAGCAGTACTTC. Translation: CAISDSIDTEQYF.

V gene TRBV7-2 combines with J gene TRBJ2-3; 7 nucleotides match TRBD1. J was trimmed by 2 bases and V by 5 bases; bases with no gene match: 4. The germline V gene has CDR1 SGHTA and CDR2 FQGNSA. CDR3 length: 14 residues. The CDR3 DNA sequence: TGTGCCAGCAGCCCGGACAGGTACACAGATACGCAGTATTTT. Translating gives CASSPDRYTDTQYF.

The chain recombines TRBV19 with TRBJ1-5; 7 bases line up with TRBD1. V lost 4 bases and J lost 5; bases outside the gene matches: 5. The CDR3 has 14 amino acids. Looked up from germline, CDR1 is LNHDA and CDR2 is SQIVND (reference sequence). The CDR3 spells CASSTQGRYQPQHF. As DNA, the CDR3 is TGTGCCAGTAGTACACAGGGGAGATATCAGCCCCAGCATTTT.

The chain uses TRBV2 and TRBJ2-3; 8 nucleotides line up with TRBD2. CDR1 and CDR2 from the germline V gene are SNHLY and FYNNEI. The V and J ends lost 8 bases and 4 bases, in that order; junction bases with no gene match: 5. This CDR3 is 13 amino acids long. CDR3 DNA: TGTGCCAGCGTCCCACTAGCGGCAGATACGCAGTATTTT. Residues: CASVPLAADTQYF.